Sequencing of this T cell receptor beta chain was carried out in a study of cytomegalovirus exposure and HLA in healthy donors. V was pared by 0 bases and J by 2 bases, with 8 bases of the junction left unmatched. CDR3 length: 17 amino acids. Germline V gene data show CDR1 as SGDLS and CDR2 as YYNGEE. Here immunoSEQ multiplex PCR was the method, and the copy in TCRdb shows in-frame clones only, minus some. Here the sample spans more than 60,000 clones, under 96% being singletons. This TCR came from a woman between 18 and 29 years old in good health and CMV-seropositive. The chain employs TRBV9 and TRBJ2-3, with 8 bases lining up with TRBD2. Sample: PBMCs. The CDR3 bases are TGTGCCAGCAGCGTAGCTGCACTAGCGGCAAACACAGATACGCAGTATTTT. As protein: CASSVAALAANTDTQYF.